This record covers a single T cell receptor beta chain. This receptor's antigen is unknown. Base qualities are not recorded, but no much larger clone differs from it by a single base. The germline V gene (reference sequence) supplies CDR1 SGHKS and CDR2 YYEKEE. For this chain, trimming is 3 bases at the V end and 9 bases at the J end, and the number of junction bases without a gene match is 10. The CDR3 measures 15 amino acids from cysteine to phenylalanine. The CDR3 DNA has 45 bases and is translated from base 1. Libraries were prepared through the immunoSEQ multiplex PCR assay. RNA was extracted from all samples and reverse transcribed into cDNA as template for TCR sequencing. First-strand cDNA was synthesized with SuperScript III using a 2:1 mix of oligo-dT and random hexamers. A synthetic immune receptor repertoire was used to assess amplification bias, and residual bias was removed computationally. Per the authors' processing: Raw reads were preprocessed to remove errors, and CDR3 was defined according to IMGT conventions as the region from the conserved cysteine to phenylalanine. Clonality was computed by normalizing Shannon entropy by log2 of the number of productive unique TCRs and subtracting the result from 1. Whether scalp clones were CD4 or CD8 was inferred by matching scalp TCRbeta sequences against CD4 and CD8 repertoires sorted from blood. Not all clones reach the TCRdb copy of this immuneACCESS table, which keeps in-frame sequences only. Checked studies attribute under half of the gap to unresolved V genes and leave the rest unexplained. V and J calls and clone size are given by that table; D and trimming were obtained from the DNA. In all, the sample holds roughly 140,000 clones, and 45% to 60% of those were seen once. Jointly, the top ten make up roughly 0.99% of the sample.

The data are from a study of CD8+ T cells in alopecia areata (dated by TCRdb to between 2017 and 2018). Regarding the study in general: Treated patients were enrolled in an open-label pilot trial of oral tofacitinib, 5 to 10 mg twice daily, for moderate-to-severe alopecia areata. Tofacitinib was administered for 6 to 18 months, and 6 months of follow-up off drug were then conducted to assess delayed response and recurrence. High-throughput TCRbeta sequencing was used to examine T cell clonal expansion in alopecia areata in both the C3H/HeJ mouse model and human patients. Human TCRbeta sequencing covered scalp tissue and sorted CD4+ and CD8+ peripheral blood T cells from patchy and totalis/universalis alopecia areata patients and healthy controls. Tofacitinib-treated patients had biopsies at baseline and at 4 and 24 weeks of treatment, with a later scalp biopsy in several patients. Scalp clonality was compared across normal scalp (n=4), patchy alopecia areata scalp (n=8), and alopecia totalis/universalis scalp (n=8). RNA was extracted with the PAXgene miRNA kit for fixed scalp, the miRNeasy kit for PBMCs, and the RNeasy kit for mouse skin. immunoSEQ multiplex PCR using 35 Vbeta forward primers and 13 Jbeta reverse primers was used to amplify TCRbeta CDR3 regions. Findings and caveats that apply to the study as a whole: Shared TCR sequences between patients were less evident than in mice, which may be partly attributable to HLA diversity in the patient population. Higher clonality and more expanded CD8+ clones were observed in lesional scalp than in normal scalp, particularly in alopecia totalis/universalis, a finding suggestive of antigenic drive. Unlike mouse skin, which is dominated by gammadelta T cells, normal human skin has resident alphabeta T cells that are also sequenced, and this complicates analysis of the scalp TCR repertoire.

The time point label of this sample denotes: baseline before oral tofacitinib. Peripheral blood and lesional scalp punch biopsies were obtained from patients with alopecia areata. PBMCs were separated by density centrifugation and stained for CD3, CD4 and CD8, after which CD4+ and CD8+ T cells were sorted on a FACSAria. The sample consisted of CD4+ T cells sorted from blood, taken at week 0. This receptor was taken from a human donor with alopecia areata. The rearrangement combines TRBV5-5 with TRBJ2-1; 9 bases in the junction line up with TRBD2. The sequence in DNA is TGTGCCAGCAGCTCACCCCGAGCGGGAGGTAGTGAGCAGTTCTTC. This yields the protein CASSSPRAGGSEQFF.